Described below is a single T cell receptor (beta chain) sequence and its context. Which antigen it targets is not known. The sample holds no much larger clone one base away, and base qualities are not on file. The same CDR3 is also encoded by other DNA sequences in this sample. From each donor, a single peripheral blood sample of about 116 mL on average was drawn into heparinised tubes. Naive, central memory, regulatory and stem cell-like memory CD4+ T cells were sorted on a BD FACSAria II using a panel including CD45RO, CCR7, CD25, CD127, CD95 and CD27. All sorted populations exceeded 95% purity. Right away, PBMCs were isolated by Lymphoprep density gradient centrifugation and were stained directly, with no culture step. So that batch effects would be minimized, each experiment stained and sorted samples in pairs, pairing one healthy donor with one patient. The data belong to a study of beta chain features in type 1 diabetes (dated by TCRdb to 2016 to 2018). For context, the study as a whole: Mean age, gender distribution, total cell number and subset yield were not different between patients and healthy donors. A total of some 110 million sorted cells were examined across all samples, and the number of cells per subset was strongly correlated with RNA yield. In the study, TCRB repertoires of sorted circulating CD4+ T cell subsets from recently diagnosed type 1 diabetes patients were compared with those of matched healthy donors. Whereas all 28 donors provided naive and central memory subsets, regulatory and stem cell-like memory subsets were isolated from just 8 patients and roughly eight healthy donors.

Here is what the overall study found, with its caveats: PCR might favor shorter templates, but patient and control samples were amplified and corrected together, so any skew would affect both groups equally. Patients with type 1 diabetes made fewer insertions and deleted more nucleotides at VDJ recombination sites, implying thymic rearrangement abnormalities. Naive, central memory and regulatory TCRB repertoires appeared to be more alike among patients than among healthy donors. Because cDNA rather than genomic DNA was sequenced, highly expressing activated cells could have been over-represented, although no difference in activation and CD3 levels was found between groups. Only small numbers of individuals were included in the HLA sub-analyses, which left unresolved whether HLA type had any influence on TCRB rearrangement. In all four CD4+ subsets, TCRB CDR3 length was moderately but significantly shorter in type 1 diabetes patients.

The CDR3 contains 13 residues, cysteine and phenylalanine counted. Only the CDR3 region is kept as DNA, spanning 39 bases read in frame from base 1. CDR1 and CDR2, per the germline V gene (reference sequence), are GTSNPN and SVGIG. Cut back by 2 bases and 2 bases, the V and J ends lie 9 bases apart. All of the isolated RNA was reverse transcribed with the High Capacity cDNA Reverse Transcription Kit, so expressed TCRB transcripts were sequenced. Naive, central memory and regulatory T cell samples underwent deep immunoSEQ sequencing, averaging about 3.3 million total reads per sample. Sorted cells were lysed in RLT buffer, and RNA was extracted using DNase-treated RNeasy Micro or Mini kits according to cell number. To prevent cross-contamination, each cell subset was processed individually, whereas patient and healthy donor samples were processed jointly. The immunoSEQ multiplex PCR was used to amplify TCRB sequences from cDNA, generating 87-bp fragments that spanned the CDR3 region. Sequencing of the amplicons was performed on the Illumina HiSeq platform. In the source study's methods: Synthetic template baselines were used to correct PCR bias computationally, reads within Hamming distance 2 were collapsed together, and singletons that could not be merged were discarded. By aligning reads against IMGT, V, D and J genes, CDR3 length, and insertions or deletions at six rearrangement sites were assigned. Within each subset, clonotype counts were normalized to sorted cell number, and only after that were true diversity and Gini coefficients computed with the tcR R package. Repertoire sharing was quantified using the overlap coefficient calculated on TCRB nucleotide sequences. Out-of-frame TCRB sequences from naive cells were analyzed as a proxy for the pre-selection repertoire. TCRdb stores this immuneACCESS table with in-frame sequences only. Part of the clones is absent; in the studies checked, under half of the shortfall reflects unresolved V genes, and no reason is known for the rest. The DNA was the basis for D and trimming; V, J and clone size are from that table. The sample data list about 470,000 clones, and about 32% of these were observed just once. The top ten clones comprise 0.05% to 0.065% of the sample.

Sequenced input: naive CD4+ T cells from blood. The sample's cell subset or site label, in plain terms: true naive CD4+ T cells. The TCR comes from a man between 18 and 35 years old in good health. This receptor chain uses TRBV30 and TRBJ1-1; the D gene is possibly TRBD1, with 6 bases matching. The CDR3 here reads CAWSRQANTEAFF. The DNA is TGTGCCTGGAGTAGACAGGCTAACACTGAAGCTTTCTTT.